Below, one T cell receptor beta chain is given with its context. The antigen is unknown. Assay used: immunoSEQ multiplex PCR; TCRdb lists only in-frame clones, some missing. In the table there are about 72,000 clones, roughly 75% of which are singletons. This record comes from a study of radiotherapy plus CTLA-4 blockade in lung cancer. Findings of the study overall: TCR clones from tumors expanded in blood after radiotherapy plus ipilimumab. Early blood T cell clone dynamics reportedly forecast response best, with interferon-beta.

This clonotype was sampled from a human donor with non-small cell lung cancer who had a complete response to radiotherapy plus ipilimumab. The source was peripheral blood, collected from a patient treated with radiotherapy plus ipilimumab.

CDR3 nucleotide sequence: TGCACCAGCAGCCAAGGGTCGGGCAGAGCAACTAATGAAAAACTGTTTTTT. Translation gives CTSSQGSGRATNEKLFF. The gene calls are TRBV1 and TRBJ1-4. TRBV1 is a known pseudogene. The CDR3 has 17 residues.